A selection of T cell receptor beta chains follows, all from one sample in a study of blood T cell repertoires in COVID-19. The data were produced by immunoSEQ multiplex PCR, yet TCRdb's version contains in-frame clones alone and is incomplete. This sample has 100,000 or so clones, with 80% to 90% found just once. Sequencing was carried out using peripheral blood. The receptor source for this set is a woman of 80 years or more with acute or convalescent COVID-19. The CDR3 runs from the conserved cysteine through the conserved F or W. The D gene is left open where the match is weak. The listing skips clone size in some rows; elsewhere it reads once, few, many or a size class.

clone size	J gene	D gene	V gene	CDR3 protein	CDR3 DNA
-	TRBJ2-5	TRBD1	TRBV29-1	CSVIQGARTKETQYF	TGCAGCGTCATACAGGGGGCCAGGACTAAAGAGACCCAGTACTTC
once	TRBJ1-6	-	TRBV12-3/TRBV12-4	CASSEGQHSPLHF	TGTGCCAGCAGTGAGGGTCAGCACTCACCCCTCCACTTT
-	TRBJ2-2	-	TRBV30	CAWSFGRGWTGELFF	TGTGCCTGGAGTTTTGGCAGGGGTTGGACCGGGGAGCTGTTTTTT
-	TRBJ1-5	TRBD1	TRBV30	CAWSTGGYQPQHF	TGTGCCTGGAGTACAGGGGGCTATCAGCCCCAGCATTTT
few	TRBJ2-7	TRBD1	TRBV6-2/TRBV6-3	CASSSSGTAHYEQYF	TGTGCCAGCAGTTCATCCGGGACAGCCCACTACGAGCAGTACTTC
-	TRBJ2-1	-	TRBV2	CASSAVSEQFF	TGTGCCAGCAGTGCCGTGTCTGAGCAGTTCTTC
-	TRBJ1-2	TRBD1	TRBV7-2	CASSPWATGVNGYTF	TGTGCCAGCAGCCCTTGGGCGACAGGGGTTAATGGCTACACCTTC
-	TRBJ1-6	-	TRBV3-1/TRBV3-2	CASSQAPNSPLHF	TGTGCCAGCAGCCAAGCCCCGAATTCACCCCTCCACTTT
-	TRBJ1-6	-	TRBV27	CASSIYPPRGWNSPLHF	TGTGCCAGCAGTATCTACCCGCCGCGCGGATGGAACTCACCCCTCCACTTT
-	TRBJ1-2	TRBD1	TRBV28	CASSKTGTGNGMGYGYTF	TGTGCCAGCAGTAAGACCGGGACAGGGAATGGAATGGGCTATGGCTACACCTTC
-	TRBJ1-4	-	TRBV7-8	CASSRENTNEKLFF	TGTGCCAGCAGCAGGGAGAATACAAATGAAAAACTGTTTTTT
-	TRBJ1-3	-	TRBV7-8	CASSPDITSGNTIYF	TGTGCCAGCAGTCCTGACATAACCTCTGGAAACACCATATATTTT
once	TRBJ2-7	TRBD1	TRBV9	CASSVDPGGYEQYF	TGTGCCAGCAGCGTAGATCCAGGGGGCTACGAGCAGTACTTC
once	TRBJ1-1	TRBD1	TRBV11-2	CAVGPGGFEAFF	TGTGCCGTCGGGCCAGGGGGGTTTGAAGCTTTCTTT
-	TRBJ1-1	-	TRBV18	CASFAPGGTEAFF	TGTGCCAGCTTCGCCCCGGGAGGCACTGAAGCTTTCTTT
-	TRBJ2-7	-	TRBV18	CASSPAGAVVYEQYF	TGTGCCAGCTCACCAGCGGGGGCAGTGGTATACGAGCAGTACTTC
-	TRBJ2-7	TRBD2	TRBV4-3	CASSQTLAVRRYF	TGCGCCAGCAGCCAAACCCTAGCGGTGAGACGGTACTTC
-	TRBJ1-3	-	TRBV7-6	CASSSEGPYPGSGNTIYF	TGTGCCAGCAGCTCTGAAGGCCCCTACCCGGGATCTGGAAACACCATATATTTT
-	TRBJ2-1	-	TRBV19	CASSIRGKDNEQFF	TGTGCCAGTAGTATCCGGGGAAAAGACAATGAGCAGTTCTTC
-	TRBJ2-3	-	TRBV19	CASSSLRGGGLVEDTQYF	TGTGCCAGTAGTTCCCTCCGAGGGGGGGGGCTCGTTGAAGATACGCAGTATTTT
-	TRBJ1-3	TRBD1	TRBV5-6	CASSILRGRGTGNTIYF	TGTGCCAGCAGCATCCTAAGGGGCAGGGGGACTGGAAACACCATATATTTT
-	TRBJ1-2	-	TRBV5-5	CASQTGGGYGYTF	TGTGCCAGCCAGACGGGAGGTGGCTATGGCTACACCTTC
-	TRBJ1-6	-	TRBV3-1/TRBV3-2	CASSQGLRNSPLHF	TGTGCCAGCAGCCAAGGATTACGGAATTCACCCCTCCACTTT
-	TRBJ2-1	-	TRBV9	CASSTRGKYNEQFF	TGTGCCAGCAGCACCCGGGGGAAGTACAATGAGCAGTTCTTC
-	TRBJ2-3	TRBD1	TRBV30	CAWTQGARGDTQYF	TGTGCCTGGACCCAGGGGGCGCGGGGAGATACGCAGTATTTT
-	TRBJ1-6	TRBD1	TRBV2	CASSGIRQGYNSPLHF	TGTGCCAGCAGTGGGATCCGACAGGGGTATAATTCACCCCTCCACTTT
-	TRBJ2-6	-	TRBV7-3	CASSFGGPGANVLTF	TGCGCCAGCAGCTTCGGGGGGCCGGGGGCCAACGTCCTGACTTTC
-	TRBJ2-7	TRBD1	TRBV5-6	CASSPLGTGATYEQYF	TGTGCCAGCAGCCCTCTAGGGACAGGGGCGACCTACGAGCAGTACTTC
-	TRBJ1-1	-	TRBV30	CAWSLLQENTEAFF	TGTGCCTGGAGCCTCCTCCAGGAGAACACTGAAGCTTTCTTT
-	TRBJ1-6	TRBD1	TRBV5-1	CASSLGELGRGSGSPLHF	TGCGCCAGCAGCTTAGGGGAACTCGGCAGGGGGTCTGGGTCACCCCTCCACTTT
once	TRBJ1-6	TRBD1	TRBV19	CASSAYRGSMSPLHF	TGTGCCAGTAGTGCCTACAGGGGTAGTATGTCACCCCTCCACTTT
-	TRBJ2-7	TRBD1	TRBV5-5	CASSMRRTGMGWYEQYF	TGTGCCAGCAGCATGAGACGGACAGGCATGGGGTGGTACGAGCAGTACTTC
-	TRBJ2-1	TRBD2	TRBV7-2	CASSLSPLLAGSYNEQFF	TGTGCCAGCAGCTTATCCCCCCTCTTAGCGGGGTCCTACAATGAGCAGTTCTTC
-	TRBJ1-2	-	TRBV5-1	CASSLEQGYGYTF	TGCGCCAGCAGCTTGGAGCAGGGTTACGGCTACACCTTC
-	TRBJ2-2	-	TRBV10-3	CAISEVRGEGNTGELFF	TGTGCCATCAGTGAGGTCAGGGGCGAGGGGAACACCGGGGAGCTGTTTTTT
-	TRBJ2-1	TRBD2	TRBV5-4	CASSLPPGLAELNEQFF	TGTGCCAGCAGCTTGCCACCGGGACTAGCGGAACTCAATGAGCAGTTCTTC
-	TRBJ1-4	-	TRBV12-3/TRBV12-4	CASSLGAEKLFF	TGTGCCAGCAGTCTCGGTGCGGAAAAACTGTTTTTT
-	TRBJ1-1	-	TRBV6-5	CASSYSYIRENTEAFF	TGTGCCAGCAGTTACTCGTATATCAGGGAGAACACTGAAGCTTTCTTT
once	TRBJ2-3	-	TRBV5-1	CASSLAVGTNTDTQYF	TGCGCCAGCAGCTTGGCCGTCGGGACAAACACAGATACGCAGTATTTT
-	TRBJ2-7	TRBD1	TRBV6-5	CASIPAGGYEQYF	TGTGCCAGCATCCCAGCAGGGGGTTACGAGCAGTACTTC
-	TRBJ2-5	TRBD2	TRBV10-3	CATGGARETQYF	TGTGCCACCGGGGGGGCCAGGGAGACCCAGTACTTC
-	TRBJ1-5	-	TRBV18	CASSPGGGAVGNQPQHF	TGTGCCAGCTCACCCGGGGGGGGCGCGGTGGGCAATCAGCCCCAGCATTTT
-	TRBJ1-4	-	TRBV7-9	CASSKTRGIGSNEKLFF	TGTGCCAGCAGCAAAACCAGGGGAATAGGTTCTAATGAAAAACTGTTTTTT
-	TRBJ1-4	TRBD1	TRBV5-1	CASRGHRGNEKLFF	TGCGCCAGCAGAGGTCACAGGGGAAATGAAAAACTGTTTTTT
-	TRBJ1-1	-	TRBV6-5	CASRGLGFLDTEAFF	TGTGCCAGCAGGGGACTGGGCTTCTTAGACACTGAAGCTTTCTTT
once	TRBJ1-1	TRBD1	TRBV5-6	CASSFGSGRGTEAFF	TGTGCCAGCAGCTTTGGATCGGGCAGGGGGACTGAAGCTTTCTTT
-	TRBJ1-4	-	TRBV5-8	CASSWALATNEKLFF	TGTGCCAGCAGCTGGGCGTTAGCAACTAATGAAAAACTGTTTTTT
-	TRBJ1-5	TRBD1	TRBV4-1	CASSQDRQGSQPQHF	TGCGCCAGCAGCCAAGACAGACAGGGATCCCAGCCCCAGCATTTT
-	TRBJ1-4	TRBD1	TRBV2	CASSGNPYDRGLF	TGTGCCAGCAGTGGAAACCCCTACGACAGGGGGCTTTTT
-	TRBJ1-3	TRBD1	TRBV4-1	CASSQQGAISGNTIYF	TGCGCCAGCAGCCAACAGGGGGCGATCTCTGGAAACACCATATATTTT
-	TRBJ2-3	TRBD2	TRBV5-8	CASSLGLAGGRHTQYF	TGTGCCAGCAGCTTGGGGCTAGCGGGGGGCCGGCATACGCAGTATTTT
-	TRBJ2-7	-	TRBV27	CASSFAGAYEQYF	TGTGCCAGCAGTTTCGCAGGTGCCTACGAGCAGTACTTC
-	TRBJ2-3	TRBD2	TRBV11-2	CASSVSSGGPSDTQYF	TGTGCCAGCAGCGTCTCTAGCGGGGGGCCATCAGATACGCAGTATTTT
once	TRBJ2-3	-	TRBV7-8	CAINLSPDTQYF	TGTGCCATCAATCTAAGCCCAGATACGCAGTATTTT
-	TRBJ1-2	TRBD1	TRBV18	CASSPPVRGPGYTF	TGTGCCAGCTCACCACCGGTCAGGGGGCCAGGCTACACCTTC
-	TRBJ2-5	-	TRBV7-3	CASSLPLPPQRGETQYF	TGTGCCAGCAGCCTCCCACTCCCTCCACAAAGAGGGGAGACCCAGTACTTC
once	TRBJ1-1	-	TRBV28	CASSFQYTEAFF	TGTGCCAGCAGTTTTCAGTACACTGAAGCTTTCTTT
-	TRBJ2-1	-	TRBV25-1	CASSEQGYEQFF	TGTGCCAGCAGTGAACAGGGGTATGAGCAGTTCTTC
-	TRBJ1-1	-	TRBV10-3	CAISDGGGRTEAFF	TGTGCCATCAGTGACGGGGGGGGCCGCACTGAAGCTTTCTTT